This T cell receptor beta chain was documented in a study of blood T cell repertoires in COVID-19. Overall study context: The United States, Italy and Spain supplied acute and convalescent COVID-19 samples. Sources were T cells, B-cell-depleted T cells, or PBMCs; the material itself was cDNA or gDNA.

Source study methods: Counts of nucleated cells, estimated from reference gene primer amplification, were obtained. The repertoire was sequenced with immunoSEQ multiplex PCR; TCRdb's copy has only in-frame clones and lacks some. V, J and clone size derive from that table, while D and trimming were established from the DNA sequence. The profile shows around 25,000 clones, approximately 86% of them singletons. This TCR was sampled from a man aged 50-59 years with active COVID-19. Material for sequencing was peripheral blood.

This CDR3 reads CASSQHMGGSYSGELFF. In nucleotides, the CDR3 is TGTGCCAGCAGCCAACATATGGGCGGGAGTTACTCCGGGGAGCTGTTTTTT. This chain links TRBV4-2 with TRBJ2-2; TRBD2 matches at 7 bases. The germline V gene has CDR1 LGHNA and CDR2 YNFKEQ. The CDR3 runs to 17 residues. Trimming took 2 bases from V and 6 from J; bases not matched to a gene: 12.